This T cell receptor beta chain was captured by sequencing in a study of low-dose radiotherapy and immunotherapy resistance in tumors. For the study at large: On an every-two-weeks schedule, patients received intravenous nivolumab 240 mg, along with ipilimumab 1 mg/kg every six weeks. Starting cycle 1 day 1, oral aspirin 300 mg was given daily for four cycles.

Germline CDR1 reads MNHNY; CDR2 reads SVGAGI (reference sequence). The CDR3 loop spans 21 amino acids. This clonotype came up many times. At one boundary the junction diverges from the germline segment, which might be a read error. The time point denotes: before trial treatment. Eligibility required advanced solid tumors lacking tumor-infiltrating lymphocytes. First-strand cDNA used TRAV- and TRBV-specific primers, covering alpha and beta chains. Using a constant-region primer together with a V-primer adapter, TCRs were subjected to 15 to 25 PCR cycles of amplification. In vitro transcription was used to amplify the isolated mRNA. TCRdb reprocessed the reads with MiXCR, giving one entry per CDR3 protein. Of tens of thousands of distinct CDR3 sequences in the sample, approximately 26% were seen once.

The source of this sequence is a male donor with rectosigmoid adenocarcinoma. The J gene is TRBJ1-5, the V gene TRBV6-6, with 8 nucleotides matching TRBD1. This specimen consisted of PBMCs, obtained before treatment. The chain's CDR3 is CASSTPTILRGPKYSNQPQQF. The CDR3 DNA follows: TGTGCCAGCAGTACCCCTACCATTCTCAGGGGGCCAAAATATAGCAATCAGCCCCAGCAATTT.